The rows below give T cell receptor beta chains drawn from one sample of a study of blood T cell repertoires in COVID-19. Libraries were prepared by immunoSEQ multiplex PCR; TCRdb keeps only in-frame clonotypes and omits some of them. The sample lists about 250,000 clones, approximately 80% seen once, with more than 6% in the top ten. Sequencing was carried out using peripheral blood. Receptors were obtained from a woman aged 60-70 years with active or convalescent COVID-19. Both conserved end residues are part of each CDR3. The D gene is left open where the match is weak.

-	TRBV3-1/TRBV3-2	TRBJ2-3	TGTGCCAGCAGCCCGAATCTATTCGATACGCAGTATTTT	CASSPNLFDTQYF
-	TRBV5-1	TRBJ1-1	TGCGCCAGCAGTTTTGACAGGTACACTGAAGCTTTCTTT	CASSFDRYTEAFF
-	TRBV20-1	TRBJ2-1	TGCAGTGCTAGTCTGTCGGCGCGGGTCTACAATGAGCAGTTCTTC	CSASLSARVYNEQFF
TRBD2	TRBV2	TRBJ2-5	TGTGCCAGCAGAAAAGGAAGAGGAGCGGGAGGGCCAGAGACCCAGTACTTC	CASRKGRGAGGPETQYF
-	TRBV30	TRBJ2-7	TGTGCCTGGAGAGGCGGGCTAGACCTTTCCTACGAGCAGTACTTC	CAWRGGLDLSYEQYF
-	TRBV10-2	TRBJ1-4	TGCGCCAGCAGTTCCCCGGCACAGGGTGAAAAACTGTTTTTT	CASSSPAQGEKLFF
-	TRBV4-1	TRBJ2-1	TGCGCCAGCAGCCACCCTACGCGGAGCAATGAGCAGTTCTTC	CASSHPTRSNEQFF
TRBD2	TRBV11-3	TRBJ2-2	TGTGCCAGCAGCTTAGTTGGCGGGAGAGGCACCGGGGAGCTGTTTTTT	CASSLVGGRGTGELFF
-	TRBV11-2	TRBJ2-7	TGTGCCAGCAGCTTAAGGTCGGGACTGGGGGTAGACGAGCAGTACTTC	CASSLRSGLGVDEQYF
-	TRBV10-3	TRBJ1-1	TGTGCCATCAGAACACTGAACACTGAAGCTTTCTTT	CAIRTLNTEAFF
-	TRBV12-3/TRBV12-4	TRBJ2-1	TGTGCCAGCAGTCAATACAATGAGCAGTTCTTC	CASSQYNEQFF
-	TRBV19	TRBJ1-3	TGTGCCAGTAAAACGGGCTCTGGAAACACCATATATTTT	CASKTGSGNTIYF
-	TRBV5-5	TRBJ2-3	TGTGCCAGCAGCTTGGAGGGGCCTGCTAGCACAGATACGCAGTATTTT	CASSLEGPASTDTQYF
-	TRBV4-1	TRBJ2-7	TGCGCCAGCAGCCAAGATCTTCGGGGTTTCTCCGAGCAGTACTTC	CASSQDLRGFSEQYF
TRBD1	TRBV6-5	TRBJ2-1	TGTGCCAGCAGTTACTCTTCAGGGGGCTTTTTGAATGAGCAGTTCTTC	CASSYSSGGFLNEQFF
TRBD2	TRBV2	TRBJ2-7	TGTGCCAGCAGATCAAGCGGGACCTCGGGCGAGCAGTACTTC	CASRSSGTSGEQYF
TRBD2	TRBV6-5	TRBJ2-2	TGTGCCAGCACGCGACTAGCGGGAGTGGCCGGGGAGCTGTTTTTT	CASTRLAGVAGELFF